This T cell receptor beta chain was identified in a study of shared clonotypes between healthy human individuals. This CDR3 is built from 15 residues. The germline V and J ends were trimmed by 4 bases and 0 bases, with 14 bases remaining between them. Germline V gene data show CDR1 as SGHRS and CDR2 as YFSETQ. TCRdb's table, derived via immunoSEQ multiplex PCR, lists solely in-frame clones and lacks some. The sample comprises more than 400,000 clones, less than 96% of which are singletons, and approximately 0.06% rests with the top ten. The rearrangement links TRBV5-1 to TRBJ2-7; D is tentatively TRBD1 or TRBD2 (6 bases each). This TCR was recovered from a woman in her thirties in good health. The material sequenced was naive CD4+ T cells sorted from blood. Described subset: CD45RA+ positively selected. The DNA of the CDR3 is TGCGCCAGCAGCGCGGCGGGACAATACTCCTACGAGCAGTACTTC. This encodes CASSAAGQYSYEQYF.